This passage covers 12 T cell receptor beta chains from one sample sequenced in a study of tumor and adjacent non-tumor tissue in lung cancer. No cell sorting was done before RNA was extracted from the tissue. The library came from three nested PCR rounds adapted from ARM-PCR protocols. One entry per CDR3 protein, called by TCRdb with MiXCR from the multiplex PCR reads. The sample lists about 120,000 distinct CDR3 sequences, roughly 67% occurring once. The specimen sequenced was lung tumor tissue. These receptors were collected from a man aged 30 to 45 with non-small cell lung cancer.

By sample fraction, this clonotype is medium-sized. The V gene is TRBV11-2, the J gene TRBJ1-2, with TRBD1 matching 8 bases. The CDR3 spans 15 residues. Germline V lookup: CDR1 SGHAT, CDR2 FQNNGV. Trimming cost V 3 bases and J 4 bases; bases outside gene matches: 7. The CDR3 region is CASSFMDRALYGYTF. In DNA, the CDR3 is TGTGCCAGCAGCTTCATGGACAGGGCCCTCTATGGCTACACCTTC. Full variable domain (remainder filled in from reference TRBV11-2 and TRBJ1-2): EAGVAQSPRYKIIEKRQSVAFWCNPISGHATLYWYQQILGQGPKLLIQFQNNGVVDDSQLPKDRFSAERLKGVDSTLKIQPAKLEDSAVYLCASSFMDRALYGYTFGSGTRLTVV.

For this clonotype: This likely comes from a read error, as the CDR3 has no conserved phenylalanine or tryptophan at its end. No DNA is shown, since the ends of the CDR3 on it are uncertain; the CDR3 is the one TCRdb lists. The gene calls are TRBV5-4 and TRBJ2-4; the table's D call TRBD1 went unverified against the DNA. Germline loops: CDR1 SGHNT, CDR2 YYREEE (reference sequence). Termini included, the CDR3 measures 14 amino acids. The chain's CDR3 is CASSSSGTKNIRYL.

This clonotype was found once. Given a much more abundant clone one base away, this may be a read error. This sequence joins TRBV4-1 and TRBJ1-2, with 8 bases matching TRBD1. Germline-derived CDR1 and CDR2 are MGHRA and YSYEKL. This CDR3 has 16 residues. CDR3 coding DNA: TGCGCCAGCAGCCAAGATTTGTACAGGGGGAACTATGACTACACCTTC. This sequence encodes CASSQDLYRGNYDYTF.

As concerns this clonotype: An end of the junction differs from the germline gene, which may be a read error. This sequence joins TRBV20-1 and TRBJ2-3, with D possibly matching TRBD1 (5 bases). The germline gives CDR1 DFQATT, CDR2 SNEGSKA (reference sequence). This CDR3 is built from 12 residues. The CDR3 protein is CSEDIRTYTQYF. For the CDR3, the DNA is TGCAGTGAGGACATCCGCACATATACGCAGTATTTT.

This clonotype was recorded at least ten times. The chain combines TRBV4-3 with TRBJ1-2, with D maybe TRBD1 (5 bases). Germline V lookup: CDR1 LGHNA, CDR2 YSLEER. Trimming removed 0 bases from V and 7 bases from J, with 21 bases in between. The CDR3 extends over 17 amino acids. CDR3 nucleotides: TGCGCCAGCAGCCAAGACTTGGCGGGCAGGACGGGGGGTGGCTACACCTTC. Encoded protein: CASSQDLAGRTGGGYTF.

In this sample, this clonotype turned up many times. The V call is TRBV6-5, the J call TRBJ1-2; maybe TRBD1 (5 bases). Per germline, CDR1 MNHEY and CDR2 SVGAGI. The CDR3 is 13 amino acids. V was shortened by 8 bases and J by 6 bases, with 16 bases between the two germline ends. The CDR3 protein is CASSVGGRDGYTF. In DNA, the CDR3 is TGTGCCAGCTCCGTCGGGGGAAGGGATGGCTACACCTTC.

As to this clonotype: Given a much more abundant clone one base away, this may be a read error. The genes are TRBV6-5 and TRBJ2-7; D gene uncertain. Germline CDR1 MNHEY, CDR2 SVGAGI. This CDR3 has 15 residues. CDR3 residues: CASSYSSGNQYELYF. The CDR3 DNA follows: TGTGCCAGCAGTTACTCCTCTGGGAATCAATACGAGCTGTACTTC.

For the CDR3, the DNA is TGTGCCAGCAGACTGGGCAGGGGTAATTCACCCCTCCACTTT. Protein product: CASRLGRGNSPLHF. The V and J genes are TRBV6-2 or TRBV6-3 and TRBJ1-6; D is possibly TRBD1 (6 bases). The ends were cut back, 6 bases at V and 6 bases at J, with 12 bases in the middle. This CDR3 has 14 residues. Germline V lookup: CDR1 MNHEY, CDR2 SVGEGT.

As to this clonotype: One junction end disagrees with the germline gene, perhaps due to a read error. This sequence joins TRBV6-1 and TRBJ2-3; 7 positions agree with TRBD2. Germline V gene data show CDR1 as MNHNS and CDR2 as SASEGT. The CDR3 has 15 amino acids. The CDR3 DNA follows: TGTACCAGCAGTGACCGAGCGGGGCCCACAGATGCGCAGTATTTT. It specifies CTSSDRAGPTDAQYF.

Comment on this clonotype: A much larger clone lies one base from this, so it may be a read error. This chain connects TRBV6-1 to TRBJ2-2; tentatively, D is TRBD1 (5 bases). Germline CDR1 MNHNS, CDR2 SASEGT. This CDR3 region has 15 residues. CDR3 DNA: TGTGCCAGGAGTGAAACCCAGGGATACACCGGGGAGCTGTTTTTT. Protein product: CARSETQGYTGELFF.

The gene calls are TRBV11-2 and TRBJ2-1; TRBD2 might be the D (6 bases). The V gene's germline CDR1 is SGHAT and CDR2 FQNNGV. The CDR3 has 16 residues. V lost 2 bases to trimming and J lost 13 bases, with 24 bases between them. The CDR3 DNA reads TGTGCCAGCAGCTTATACGCTAGCGCGTCCTACATTGATCAGTTCTTC. Amino acids: CASSLYASASYIDQFF.

With regard to this clonotype: One end of the junction varies from germline; a read error may be responsible. V is TRBV20-1 and J is TRBJ2-3, with 10 bases matching TRBD2. The CDR3 consists of 15 residues. Germline values: CDR1 DFQATT, CDR2 SNEGSKA (reference sequence). The CDR3: CSAPSGGESTDTEYF. DNA of the CDR3: TGCAGTGCACCGAGCGGGGGGGAAAGCACTGATACGGAGTATTTT.